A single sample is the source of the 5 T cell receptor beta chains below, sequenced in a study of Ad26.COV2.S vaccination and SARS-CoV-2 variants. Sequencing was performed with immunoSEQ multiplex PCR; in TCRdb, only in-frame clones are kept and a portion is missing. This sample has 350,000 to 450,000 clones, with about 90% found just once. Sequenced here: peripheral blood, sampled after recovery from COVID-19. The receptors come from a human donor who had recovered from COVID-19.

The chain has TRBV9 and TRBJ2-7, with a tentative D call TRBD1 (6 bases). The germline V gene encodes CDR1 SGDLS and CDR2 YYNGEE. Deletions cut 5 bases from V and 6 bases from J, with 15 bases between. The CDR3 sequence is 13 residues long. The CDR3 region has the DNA TGTGCCAGCAGTCCACGAACAGGGCTCGAGCAGTACTTC. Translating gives CASSPRTGLEQYF.

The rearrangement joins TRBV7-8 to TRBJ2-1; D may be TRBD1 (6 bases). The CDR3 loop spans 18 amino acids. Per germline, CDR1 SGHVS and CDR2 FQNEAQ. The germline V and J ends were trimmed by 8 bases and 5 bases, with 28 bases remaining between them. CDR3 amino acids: CASGGRWPTRGNHNEQFF. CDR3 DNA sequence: TGTGCCAGCGGGGGCAGGTGGCCCACCCGTGGTAACCACAATGAGCAGTTCTTC.

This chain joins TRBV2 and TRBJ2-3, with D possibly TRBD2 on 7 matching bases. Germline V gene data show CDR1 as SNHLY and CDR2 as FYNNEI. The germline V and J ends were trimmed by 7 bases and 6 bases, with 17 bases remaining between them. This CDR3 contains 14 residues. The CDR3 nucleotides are TGTGCCAGCACAAAGAGCACGGGGGGCGATACGCAGTATTTT. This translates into CASTKSTGGDTQYF.

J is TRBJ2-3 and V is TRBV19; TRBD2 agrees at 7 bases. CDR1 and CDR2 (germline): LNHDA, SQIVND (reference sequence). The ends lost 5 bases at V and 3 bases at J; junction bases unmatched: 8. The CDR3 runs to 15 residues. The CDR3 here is CASSGGRGRTDTQYF. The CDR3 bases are TGTGCCAGTAGTGGAGGGAGGGGCAGAACAGATACGCAGTATTTT.

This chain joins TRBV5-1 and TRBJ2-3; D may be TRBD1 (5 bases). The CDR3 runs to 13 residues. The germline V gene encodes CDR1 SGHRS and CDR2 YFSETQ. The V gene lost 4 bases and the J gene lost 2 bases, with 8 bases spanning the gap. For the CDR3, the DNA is TGCGCCAGCAGCCGGACACTCACAGATACGCAGTATTTT. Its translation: CASSRTLTDTQYF.